This T cell receptor beta chain emerged from a study of CD8 T cells in Susac syndrome. An amount of RNA that ranged from about 0.45 to 1 ug was reverse transcribed with random hexamers. From the immunoSEQ multiplex PCR reads, TCRdb called clonotypes with MiXCR, one entry per CDR3 protein. This table holds 150,000 to 250,000 distinct CDR3 sequences, 90% to 95% found once. The CDR3 consists of 11 residues. Trimming stripped 5 bases from V and 6 bases from J, with 10 bases between. Germline V gene sequence: CDR1 SQVTM, CDR2 ANQGSEA. Sequencing used CD4+ T cells from PBMCs. V and J are TRBV29-1 and TRBJ1-2; tentative D call: TRBD1 (5 bases). The clonotype originates from a human donor with multiple sclerosis. CDR3 in DNA: TGCAGCGTTCGGGCAGGGAATGGCTACACCTTC. This codes for CSVRAGNGYTF.